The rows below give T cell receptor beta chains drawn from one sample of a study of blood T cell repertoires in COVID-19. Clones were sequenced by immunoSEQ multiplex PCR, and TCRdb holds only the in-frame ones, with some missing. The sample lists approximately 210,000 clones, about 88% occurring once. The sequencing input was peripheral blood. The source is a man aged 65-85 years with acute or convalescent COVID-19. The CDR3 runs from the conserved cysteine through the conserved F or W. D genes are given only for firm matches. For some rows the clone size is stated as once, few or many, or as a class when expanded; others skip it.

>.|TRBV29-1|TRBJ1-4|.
TGCAGCGTTGGTAGAGGAGAAAAACTGTTTTTT
CSVGRGEKLFF
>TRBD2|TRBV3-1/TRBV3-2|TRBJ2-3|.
TGTGCCAGCAGCCAAGCGGTAGCGGGGGGGCCAGATACGCAGTATTTT
CASSQAVAGGPDTQYF
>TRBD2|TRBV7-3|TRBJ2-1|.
TGTGCCAGCAGCTTAACTAGCGGGAGGCGGGTGGAGCAGTTCTTC
CASSLTSGRRVEQFF
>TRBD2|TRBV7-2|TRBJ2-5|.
TGTGCCAGCAGCTTAGGGACTAGCGGGATGTTACGGACCCAGTACTTC
CASSLGTSGMLRTQYF
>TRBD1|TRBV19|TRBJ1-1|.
TGTGCCACGGGACAGGGAATGAACACTGAAGCTTTCTTT
CATGQGMNTEAFF
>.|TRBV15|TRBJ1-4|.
TGTGCCACCAGCAGTTCCCCGGGAACGGCTAATGAAAAACTGTTTTTT
CATSSSPGTANEKLFF
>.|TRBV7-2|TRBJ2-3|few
TGTGCCAGCAGCCTCGGTTATACGCAGTATTTT
CASSLGYTQYF
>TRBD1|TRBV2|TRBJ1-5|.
TGTGCCAGCAGGGCGACGGTAGCAGGGGGTGAGGCCCAGCATTTT
CASRATVAGGEAQHF
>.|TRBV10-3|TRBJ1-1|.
TGTGCCACCACCGAGCGGGAGAACACTGAAGCTTTCTTT
CATTERENTEAFF
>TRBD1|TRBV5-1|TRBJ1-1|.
TGCGCCAGCAGCTTGCAGGGGGCGGACACTGAAGCTTTCTTT
CASSLQGADTEAFF
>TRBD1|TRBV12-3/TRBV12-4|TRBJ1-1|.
TGTGCCAGCAGCGGCGGGACAGGCACTGAAGCTTTCTTT
CASSGGTGTEAFF
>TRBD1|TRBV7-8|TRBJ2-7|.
TGTGCCAGCAGCCTAGGTAGACAGGGGGCTTCCTACGAGCAGTACTTC
CASSLGRQGASYEQYF
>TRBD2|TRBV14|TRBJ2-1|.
TGTGCCAGCAGCCAGACTAGCACTCACAACAATGAGCAGTTCTTC
CASSQTSTHNNEQFF
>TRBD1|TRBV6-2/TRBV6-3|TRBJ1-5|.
TGTGCCAGCAGCAGGGACAGCTATCAGCCCCAGCATTTT
CASSRDSYQPQHF
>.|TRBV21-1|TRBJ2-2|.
TGTGCCAGCAGCAACATCATGAACACCGGGGAGCTGTTTTTT
CASSNIMNTGELFF
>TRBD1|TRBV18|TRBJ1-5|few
TGTGCCAGCTCACCCCAGGGGGCGACGAGCAATCAGCCCCAGCATTTT
CASSPQGATSNQPQHF
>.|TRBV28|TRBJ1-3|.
TGTGCCAGCAGTTTAGGGGCCGGGTTGTTAGGAGACACCATATATTTT
CASSLGAGLLGDTIYF
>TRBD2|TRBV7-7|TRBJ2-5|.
TGTGCTAGCAGTCGAGGACTAGCGGACCAAGAGACCCAGTACTTC
CASSRGLADQETQYF
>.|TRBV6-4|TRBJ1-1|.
TGTGCCAGCAAAAGGACAGACAACAACCCTGAAGCTTTCTTT
CASKRTDNNPEAFF
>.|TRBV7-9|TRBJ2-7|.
TGTGCCAGCAGCTTTGGCGGAACCTACGAGCAGTACTTC
CASSFGGTYEQYF